This T cell receptor beta chain appears in the sequencing data of a study of T cells in Graves' hyperthyroidism and ophthalmopathy. Orbital computed tomography, thyroid ultrasound, serum thyroxine and TRAb, and clinical symptoms together informed the diagnoses. Study-level findings and limits: Appearing also in blood were most of the thyroid clonotypes expanded above 0.001. A median around 5.9 months before onset, the model predicted ophthalmopathy. From stable hyperthyroidism, ophthalmopathy was separated by a 13 V-J model.

Researchers amplified the TCR beta CDR3 regions from RNA transcripts. The TCR CDR3 was amplified in a first-round RT-PCR using the HTBI primer set. TCRdb recomputed calls from the multiplex PCR reads with MiXCR, one row per CDR3 protein. Counted here are hundreds of thousands of distinct CDR3 sequences, about 20% occurring once; the ten biggest clones make up under 55%. For this clonotype: Its target is unknown.

V was trimmed by 6 bases and J by 2 bases, leaving 7 bases between them. This CDR3 spans 11 amino acids. Germline V gene sequence: CDR1 DFQATT, CDR2 SNEGSKA (reference sequence). The J gene is TRBJ1-2, the V gene TRBV20-1; no firm D call. This sequence was found in a woman between 70 and 85 years old with Graves' ophthalmopathy. Sequenced sample: blood. In DNA form, the CDR3 reads TGCAGTGCCCCCCACAACTATGGCTACACCTTC. This translates into CSAPHNYGYTF.